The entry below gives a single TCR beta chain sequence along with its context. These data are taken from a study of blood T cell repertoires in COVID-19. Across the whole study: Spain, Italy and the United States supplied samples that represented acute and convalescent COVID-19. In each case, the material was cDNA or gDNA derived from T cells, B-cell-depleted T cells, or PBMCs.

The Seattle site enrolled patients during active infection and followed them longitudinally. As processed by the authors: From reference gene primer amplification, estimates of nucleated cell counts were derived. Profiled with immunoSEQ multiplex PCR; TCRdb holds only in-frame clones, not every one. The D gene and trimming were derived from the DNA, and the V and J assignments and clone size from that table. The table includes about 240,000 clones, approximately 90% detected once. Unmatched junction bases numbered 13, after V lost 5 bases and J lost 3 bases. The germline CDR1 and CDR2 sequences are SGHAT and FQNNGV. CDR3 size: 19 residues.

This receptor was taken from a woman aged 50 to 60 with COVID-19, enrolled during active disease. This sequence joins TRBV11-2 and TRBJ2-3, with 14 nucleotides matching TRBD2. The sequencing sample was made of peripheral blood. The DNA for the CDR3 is TGTGCCAGCAGCCCCGGACTAGCGGGGGGCCTATATAGGACAGATACGCAGTATTTT. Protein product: CASSPGLAGGLYRTDTQYF.